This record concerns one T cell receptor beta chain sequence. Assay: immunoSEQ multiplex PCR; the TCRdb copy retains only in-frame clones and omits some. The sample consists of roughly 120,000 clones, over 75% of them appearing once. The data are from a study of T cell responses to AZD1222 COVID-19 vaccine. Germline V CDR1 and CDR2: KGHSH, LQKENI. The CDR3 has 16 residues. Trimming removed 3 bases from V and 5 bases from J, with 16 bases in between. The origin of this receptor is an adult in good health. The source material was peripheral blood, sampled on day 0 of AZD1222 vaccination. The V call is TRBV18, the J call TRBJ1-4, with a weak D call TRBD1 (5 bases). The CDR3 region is CASSPGTEIINEKLFF. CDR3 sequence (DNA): TGTGCCAGCTCACCGGGGACTGAAATCATCAATGAAAAACTGTTTTTT.